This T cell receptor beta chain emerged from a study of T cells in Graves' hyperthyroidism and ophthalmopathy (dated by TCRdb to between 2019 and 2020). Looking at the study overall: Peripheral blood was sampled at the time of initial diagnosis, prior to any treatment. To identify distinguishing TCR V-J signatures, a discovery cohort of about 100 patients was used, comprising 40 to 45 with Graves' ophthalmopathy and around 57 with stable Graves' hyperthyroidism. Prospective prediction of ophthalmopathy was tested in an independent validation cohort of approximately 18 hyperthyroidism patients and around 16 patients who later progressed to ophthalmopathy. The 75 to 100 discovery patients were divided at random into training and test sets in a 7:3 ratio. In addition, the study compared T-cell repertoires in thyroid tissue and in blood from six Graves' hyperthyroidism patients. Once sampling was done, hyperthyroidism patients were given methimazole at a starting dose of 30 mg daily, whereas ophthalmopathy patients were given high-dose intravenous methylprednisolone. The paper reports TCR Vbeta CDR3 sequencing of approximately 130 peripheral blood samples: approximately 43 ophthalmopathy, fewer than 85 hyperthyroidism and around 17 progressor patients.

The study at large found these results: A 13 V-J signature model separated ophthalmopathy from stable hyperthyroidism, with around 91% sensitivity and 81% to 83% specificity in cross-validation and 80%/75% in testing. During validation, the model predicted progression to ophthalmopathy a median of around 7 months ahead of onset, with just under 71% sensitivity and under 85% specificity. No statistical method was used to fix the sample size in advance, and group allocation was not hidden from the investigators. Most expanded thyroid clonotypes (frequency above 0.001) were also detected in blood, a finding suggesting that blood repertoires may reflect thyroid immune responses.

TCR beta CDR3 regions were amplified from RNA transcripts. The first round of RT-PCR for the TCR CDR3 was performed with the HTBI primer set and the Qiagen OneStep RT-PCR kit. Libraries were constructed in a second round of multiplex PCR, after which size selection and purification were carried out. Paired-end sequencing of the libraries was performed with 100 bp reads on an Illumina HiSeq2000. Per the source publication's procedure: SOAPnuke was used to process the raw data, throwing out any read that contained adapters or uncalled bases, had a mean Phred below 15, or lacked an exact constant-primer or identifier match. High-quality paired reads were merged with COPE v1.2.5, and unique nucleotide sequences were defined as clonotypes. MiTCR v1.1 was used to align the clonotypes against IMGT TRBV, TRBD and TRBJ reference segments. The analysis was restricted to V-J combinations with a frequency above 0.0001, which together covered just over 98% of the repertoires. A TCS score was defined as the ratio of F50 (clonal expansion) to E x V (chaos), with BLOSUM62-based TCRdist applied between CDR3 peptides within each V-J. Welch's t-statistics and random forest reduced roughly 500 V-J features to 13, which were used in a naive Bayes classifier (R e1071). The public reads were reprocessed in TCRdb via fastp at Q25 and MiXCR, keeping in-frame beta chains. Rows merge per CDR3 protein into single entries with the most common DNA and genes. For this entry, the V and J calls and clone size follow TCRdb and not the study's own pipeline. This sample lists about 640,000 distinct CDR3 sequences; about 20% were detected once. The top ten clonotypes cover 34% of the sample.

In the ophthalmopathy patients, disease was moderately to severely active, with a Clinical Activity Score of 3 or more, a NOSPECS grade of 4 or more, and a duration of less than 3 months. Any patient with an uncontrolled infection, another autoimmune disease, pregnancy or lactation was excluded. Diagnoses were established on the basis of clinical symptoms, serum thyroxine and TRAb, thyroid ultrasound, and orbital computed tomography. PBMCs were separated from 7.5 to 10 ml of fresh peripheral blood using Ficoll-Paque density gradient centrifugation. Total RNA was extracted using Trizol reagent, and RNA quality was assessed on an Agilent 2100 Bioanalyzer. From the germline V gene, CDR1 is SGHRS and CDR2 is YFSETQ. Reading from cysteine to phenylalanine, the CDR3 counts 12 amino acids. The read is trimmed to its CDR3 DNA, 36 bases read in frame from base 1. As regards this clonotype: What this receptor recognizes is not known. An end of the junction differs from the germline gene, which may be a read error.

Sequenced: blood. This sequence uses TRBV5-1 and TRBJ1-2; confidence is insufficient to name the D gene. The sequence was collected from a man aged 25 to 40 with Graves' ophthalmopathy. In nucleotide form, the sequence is TGTGCCTGGAGTAGGCAGGCCTACGGCTACACCTTC. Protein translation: CAWSRQAYGYTF.